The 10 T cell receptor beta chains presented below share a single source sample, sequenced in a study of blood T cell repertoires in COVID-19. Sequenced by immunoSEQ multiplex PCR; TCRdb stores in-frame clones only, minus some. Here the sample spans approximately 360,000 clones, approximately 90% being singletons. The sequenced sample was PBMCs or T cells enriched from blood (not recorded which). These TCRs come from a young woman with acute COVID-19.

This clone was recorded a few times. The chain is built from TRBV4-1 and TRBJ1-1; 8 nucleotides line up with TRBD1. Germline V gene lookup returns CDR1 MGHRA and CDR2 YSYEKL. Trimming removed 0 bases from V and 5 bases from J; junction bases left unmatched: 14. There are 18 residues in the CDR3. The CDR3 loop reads CASSQDWKRRQGRTEAFF. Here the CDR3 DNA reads TGCGCCAGCAGCCAAGATTGGAAGAGGAGACAGGGGCGGACTGAAGCTTTCTTT.

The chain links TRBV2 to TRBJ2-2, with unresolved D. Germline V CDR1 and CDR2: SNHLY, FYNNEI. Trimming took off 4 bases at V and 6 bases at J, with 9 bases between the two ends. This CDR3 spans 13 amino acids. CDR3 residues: CASSGDLPGELFF. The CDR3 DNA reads TGTGCCAGCAGTGGAGATTTACCCGGGGAGCTGTTTTTT.

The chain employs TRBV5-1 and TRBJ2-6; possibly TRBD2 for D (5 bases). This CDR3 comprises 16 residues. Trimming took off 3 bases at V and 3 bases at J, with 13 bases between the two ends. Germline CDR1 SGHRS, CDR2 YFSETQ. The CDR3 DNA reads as TGCGCCAGCAGCTCCCAGCGGTACCGTGGGGCCAACGTCCTGACTTTC. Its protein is CASSSQRYRGANVLTF.

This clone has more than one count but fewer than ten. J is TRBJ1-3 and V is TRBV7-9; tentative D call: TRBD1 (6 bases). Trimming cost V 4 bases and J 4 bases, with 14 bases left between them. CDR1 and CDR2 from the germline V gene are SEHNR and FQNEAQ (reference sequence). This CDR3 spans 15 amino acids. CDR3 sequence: CASSSVQGWGNTIYF. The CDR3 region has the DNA TGTGCCAGCAGCTCCGTCCAGGGGTGGGGAAACACCATATATTTT. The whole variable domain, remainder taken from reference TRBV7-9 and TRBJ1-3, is DTGVSQNPRHKITKRGQNVTFRCDPISEHNRLYWYRQTLGQGPEFLTYFQNEAQLEKSRLLSDRFSAERPKGSFSTLEIQRTEQGDSAMYLCASSSVQGWGNTIYFGEGSWLTVV.

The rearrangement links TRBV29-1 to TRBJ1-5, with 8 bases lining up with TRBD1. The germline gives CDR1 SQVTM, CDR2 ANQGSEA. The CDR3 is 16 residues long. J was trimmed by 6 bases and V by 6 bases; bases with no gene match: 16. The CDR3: CSVYRDRPLGSQPQHF. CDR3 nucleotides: TGCAGCGTATACCGGGACAGGCCCCTGGGAAGTCAGCCCCAGCATTTT.

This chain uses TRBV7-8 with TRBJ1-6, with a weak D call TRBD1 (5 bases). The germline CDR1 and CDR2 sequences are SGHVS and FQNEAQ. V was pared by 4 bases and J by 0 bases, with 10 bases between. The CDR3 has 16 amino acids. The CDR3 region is CASSSDRNSYNSPLHF. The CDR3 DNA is TGTGCCAGCAGCTCCGACAGAAACTCCTATAATTCACCCCTCCACTTT. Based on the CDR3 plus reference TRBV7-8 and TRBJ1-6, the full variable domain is GAGVSQSPRYKVAKRGQDVALRCDPISGHVSLFWYQQALGQGPEFLTYFQNEAQLDKSGLPSDRFFAERPEGSVSTLKIQRTQQEDSAVYLCASSSDRNSYNSPLHFGNGTRLTVT.

The CDR3 reads CASSQGGTGGGNTEAFF. CDR3 in DNA: TGTGCCAGCAGCCAAGGGGGGACAGGGGGAGGGAACACTGAAGCTTTCTTT. The genes are TRBV4-2 and TRBJ1-1; 11 bases agree with TRBD1. Unmatched junction bases numbered 5, after V lost 1 base and J lost 1 base. This CDR3 is 17 amino acids long. Germline loops: CDR1 LGHNA, CDR2 YNFKEQ.

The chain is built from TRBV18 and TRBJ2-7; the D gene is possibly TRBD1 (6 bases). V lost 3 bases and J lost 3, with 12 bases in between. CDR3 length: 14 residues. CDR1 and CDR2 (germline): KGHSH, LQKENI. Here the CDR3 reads CASSPQTGGYEQYF. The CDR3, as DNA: TGTGCCAGCTCACCGCAGACAGGAGGCTACGAGCAGTACTTC.

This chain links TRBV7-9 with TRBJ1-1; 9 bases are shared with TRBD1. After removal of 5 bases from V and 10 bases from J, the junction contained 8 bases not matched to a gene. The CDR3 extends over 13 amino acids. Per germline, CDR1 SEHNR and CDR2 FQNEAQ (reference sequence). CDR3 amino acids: CASSRLEGQGAFF. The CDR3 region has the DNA TGTGCCAGCAGCCGCTTAGAGGGACAGGGAGCTTTCTTT.

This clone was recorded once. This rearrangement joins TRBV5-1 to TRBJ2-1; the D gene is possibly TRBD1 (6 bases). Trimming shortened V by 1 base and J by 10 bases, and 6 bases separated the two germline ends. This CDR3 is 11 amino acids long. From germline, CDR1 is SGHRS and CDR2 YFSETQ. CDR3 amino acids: CASSLTGEQFF. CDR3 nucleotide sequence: TGCGCCAGCAGCTTGACAGGGGAGCAGTTCTTC.